This T cell receptor (beta chain) stems from a study of blood T cell repertoires in COVID-19. Across the study: The samples span acute and convalescent COVID-19 from the United States, Italy and Spain. PBMCs, B-cell-depleted T cells, or T cells provided the cDNA or gDNA that made up the material.

Original handling: Amplification of reference gene primers provided the estimated nucleated cell counts. Method: immunoSEQ multiplex PCR; TCRdb's copy keeps in-frame clones and lacks some. Clone size and the V and J calls come from that table; the DNA yielded D and trimming. The table lists thousands of clones, approximately 86% of them singletons. Germline V gene sequence: CDR1 MNHEY, CDR2 SMNVEV (reference sequence). V lost 2 bases, J lost 2 bases, and 2 bases stayed unmatched. CDR3 size: 15 residues. The sequenced material came from peripheral blood. The sequence came from a human donor with active COVID-19. The donor label of this sample is uncertain. V usage is TRBV27 and J usage is TRBJ2-3, with 9 bases aligning to TRBD1. CDR3 in amino acids: CASSLGTGHTDTQYF. CDR3 DNA: TGTGCCAGCAGTTTAGGGACAGGGCACACAGATACGCAGTATTTT.